Below are 9 T cell receptor beta chains sequenced from a single sample in a study of CD8 T cells in Susac syndrome. The RNA, roughly 0.45 to 1 ug, was put through reverse transcription using random hexamers. TCRdb ran MiXCR on the immunoSEQ multiplex PCR reads and lists one entry per CDR3 protein. The table records approximately 210,000 distinct CDR3 sequences, 94% of them present only once. Sequenced: CD4+ T cells from PBMCs. The origin of the receptors is a human donor with Susac syndrome.

The V and J genes are TRBV29-1 and TRBJ1-1; D unresolved. From germline, CDR1 is SQVTM and CDR2 ANQGSEA. V dropped 4 bases and J dropped 0 bases, with 15 bases sitting between them. There are 15 residues in the CDR3. In DNA, the CDR3 is TGCAGCGTTGGTTCGGGGTCAAGTTTGAACACTGAAGCTTTCTTT. Translation: CSVGSGSSLNTEAFF. The entire variable domain, with the rest obtained from reference TRBV29-1 and TRBJ1-1, is as follows: SAVISQKPSRDICQRGTSLTIQCQVDSQVTMMFWYRQQPGQSLTLIATANQGSEATYESGFVIDKFPISRPNLTFSTLTVSNMSPEDSSIYLCSVGSGSSLNTEAFFGQGTRLTVV.

The chain joins TRBV7-9 to TRBJ2-5; D gene ambiguous. CDR3 length equals 12 residues. Germline lookup yields CDR1 SEHNR and CDR2 FQNEAQ (reference sequence). Trimming removed 5 bases from V and 2 bases from J, with 6 bases in between. DNA of the CDR3: TGTGCCAGCAGCGTACAACAAGAGACCCAGTACTTC. It is translated as CASSVQQETQYF.

The CDR3 spells CASSLDLPEAFF. In DNA form, the CDR3 reads TGTGCCAGCAGCTTAGACCTACCAGAGGCTTTCTTT. The chain has TRBV11-3 and TRBJ1-1; no clear D gene. Between the trimmed V and J ends, which lost 0 bases and 11 bases, there was a span of 10 bases. The V gene's germline CDR1 is SGHNT and CDR2 YENEEA. CDR3 size: 12 residues.

This clonotype turned up a few times. The chain recombines TRBV29-1 with TRBJ1-4; a possible D gene is TRBD1 (5 bases). The CDR3 totals 12 residues. The V end lost 7 bases, the J end lost 8 bases, and 14 bases lay between the germline ends. CDR1 is SQVTM, CDR2 ANQGSEA, per germline. In DNA, the CDR3 is TGCAGCGCCGGGACGGGCTTGGAAAAACTGTTTTTT. Residues: CSAGTGLEKLFF.

V and J are TRBV30 and TRBJ2-7, with D perhaps matching TRBD1 (5 bases). This CDR3 has 11 amino acids. V was pared by 3 bases and J by 4 bases, with 7 bases between. Germline V lookup: CDR1 GTSNPN, CDR2 SVGIG (reference sequence). CDR3: CAWRTEYEQYF. CDR3 in DNA: TGTGCCTGGAGGACAGAATACGAGCAGTACTTC.

The table lists this clonotype with a few counts. This sequence joins TRBV12-3 or TRBV12-4 and TRBJ1-2; TRBD1 aligns across 8 bases. The ends lost 5 bases at V and 4 bases at J; junction bases unmatched: 6. The CDR3 totals 14 residues. The DNA of the CDR3 is TGTGCCAGCAGTCGCGACAGGGGCGGCTATGGCTACACCTTC. This codes for CASSRDRGGYGYTF.

The V gene is TRBV5-1, the J gene TRBJ1-1, with D uncertain. Trimming removed 1 base from V and 1 base from J, with 8 bases in between. The CDR3 contains 14 residues. The V gene's germline CDR1 is SGHRS and CDR2 YFSETQ. The CDR3 reads CASSLLARNTEAFF. CDR3 coding DNA: TGCGCCAGCAGCTTGCTCGCCCGGAACACTGAAGCTTTCTTT.

The chain has TRBV20-1 and TRBJ1-6; D call uncertain. The germline gives CDR1 DFQATT, CDR2 SNEGSKA (reference sequence). Deletions cut 0 bases from V and 0 bases from J, with 12 bases between. The CDR3 contains 17 residues. CDR3 bases: TGCAGTGCTAGAGATCTGTCGGCCAGCTCCTATAATTCACCCCTCCACTTT. This codes for CSARDLSASSYNSPLHF.

The rearrangement joins TRBV7-2 to TRBJ1-6; 7 nucleotides align to TRBD1. The CDR3 runs 15 residues. The germline V gene has CDR1 SGHTA and CDR2 FQGNSA. The V gene end was trimmed by 4 bases and the J gene end by 9 bases; junction bases not matched to a gene: 9. CDR3: CASSYPRDSSSPLHF. CDR3 sequence (DNA): TGTGCCAGCAGCTACCCCCGGGACAGCAGTTCACCCCTCCACTTT.